This T cell receptor (beta chain) emerged from a study of technical replicates of blood from a few donors. Deletions cut 2 bases from V and 6 bases from J, with 8 bases between. CDR3 length: 12 residues. In germline, CDR1 is SGDLS, CDR2 YYNGEE. This clone appeared a few times. Produced via immunoSEQ multiplex PCR; TCRdb's table is partial and in-frame only. The data hold approximately 70,000 clones, with approximately 94% observed a single time. The clonotype originates from a human donor in good health. The chain links TRBV9 to TRBJ1-2; maybe TRBD1 (5 bases). The sequenced material came from T cells isolated from PBMCs. The CDR3 reads CASSVGGDGYTF. DNA of the CDR3: TGTGCCAGCAGCGTCGGGGGGGATGGCTACACCTTC.